The clone carrying this T cell receptor beta chain was counted a few times. The data derive from a study of T-cell reconstitution after alpha-beta-depleted transplantation in children. The TCRbeta library was prepared with unique molecular identifiers. Each CDR3 protein gets one entry after TCRdb re-called the PCR reads with MiXCR. The repertoire holds 400,000 to 500,000 distinct CDR3 sequences, with approximately 11% as singletons. Germline V gene lookup returns CDR1 MRHNA and CDR2 SNTAGT. Trimming removed 5 bases from V and 10 bases from J; junction bases left unmatched: 8. The CDR3 spans 14 residues.

This TCR was sampled from a human donor who donated a stem cell graft to a child with acute myeloid leukemia. Sequences were derived from PBMCs from the stem cell graft donor, sampled from the stem cell graft. This chain joins TRBV6-4 and TRBJ1-6, with TRBD1 matching 7 bases. CDR3 sequence reads: CASSLQGFGSPLHF. CDR3 in DNA: TGTGCCAGCAGTCTACAGGGGTTCGGCTCACCCCTCCACTTT.